Listed below are T cell receptor beta chains from one sample, sequenced in a study of cytomegalovirus exposure and HLA in healthy donors. Measured with immunoSEQ multiplex PCR; TCRdb has only the in-frame clones, and not every one. The table includes approximately 97,000 clones, approximately 82% detected once. Sequencing was carried out using PBMCs. All receptors come from a man aged 40-49 years in good health and CMV-seronegative. The CDR3 runs from the conserved cysteine through the conserved F or W. D genes are given only for firm matches. The listing skips clone size in some rows; elsewhere it reads once, few, many or a size class.

. TRBD1 TRBJ1-3 TRBV9 CASSVGGQGSGNTIYF TGTGCCAGCAGCGTAGGGGGACAGGGCTCTGGAAACACCATATATTTT
. TRBD2 TRBJ2-7 TRBV12-5 CASTPNRLAGDYEQYF TGTGCTAGTACCCCCAACCGGCTAGCGGGGGACTACGAGCAGTACTTC
. TRBD1 TRBJ2-5 TRBV11-2 CASSSSRGLNVLHF TGTGCCAGCAGCAGTTCCAGGGGGCTTAATGTGTTGCACTTC
. . TRBJ2-3 TRBV13 CASSLGRGSTDTQYF TGTGCCAGCAGCTTAGGCCGGGGTAGCACAGATACGCAGTATTTT
once . TRBJ1-5 TRBV19 CASSPNGGFNQPQHF TGTGCCAGTAGCCCTAATGGAGGGTTCAATCAGCCCCAGCATTTT
. . TRBJ1-6 TRBV7-9 CSSSFSSQGNSPLHF TGTTCCAGCAGCTTTAGCTCCCAGGGGAATTCACCCCTCCACTTT
. . TRBJ2-3 TRBV19 CASSIVQHTDTQYF TGTGCCAGTAGTATTGTACAGCACACAGATACGCAGTATTTT
. TRBD1 TRBJ1-5 TRBV7-9 CASSLGAGGGGNQPQHF TGTGCCAGCAGCTTAGGAGCAGGGGGCGGTGGCAATCAGCCCCAGCATTTT
. TRBD2 TRBJ2-3 TRBV9 CASSTSGGAGADTQYF TGTGCCAGCAGCACTAGCGGGGGGGCCGGGGCAGATACGCAGTATTTT
. . TRBJ2-4 TRBV5-6 CASSYDTGAKNIQYF TGTGCCAGCAGCTACGACACAGGGGCCAAAAACATTCAGTACTTC
. . TRBJ1-2 TRBV30 CAWTYSYGYTF TGTGCCTGGACCTACAGCTATGGCTACACCTTC
. TRBD1 TRBJ1-5 TRBV5-6 CASSTLGGQGVFSNQPQHF TGTGCCAGCAGCACCCTGGGAGGACAGGGGGTTTTCAGCAATCAGCCCCAGCATTTT
. . TRBJ2-7 TRBV5-1 CASSLERGNEQYF TGCGCCAGCAGCTTGGAACGGGGGAACGAGCAGTACTTC
. TRBD1 TRBJ1-1 TRBV6-6 CASSFQGALAFF TGTGCCAGCAGTTTCCAGGGGGCCCTGGCTTTCTTT
. TRBD1 TRBJ1-1 TRBV25-1 CASSWGTGGTEAFF TGTGCCAGCAGCTGGGGGACAGGGGGTACTGAAGCTTTCTTT
. TRBD1 TRBJ1-2 TRBV5-1 CASSSGDRVDGYTF TGCGCCAGCAGCTCCGGAGACAGGGTAGATGGCTACACCTTC
. . TRBJ1-2 TRBV5-6 CASSLYSTYGYTF TGTGCCAGCAGCTTGTACAGTACTTATGGCTACACCTTC
once . TRBJ2-3 TRBV30 CATDRFTDTQYF TGTGCCACCGACAGGTTCACAGATACGCAGTATTTT
once . TRBJ2-3 TRBV7-7 CASSPGTSTDTQYF TGTGCTAGCAGCCCCGGGACTAGCACAGATACGCAGTATTTT
. . TRBJ1-3 TRBV6-6 CASSYSPGSGNTIYF TGTGCCAGCAGTTACTCTCCAGGCTCTGGAAACACCATATATTTT
. . TRBJ1-3 TRBV10-3 CATRDGDSGNTIYF TGTGCCACCAGGGACGGGGACTCTGGAAACACCATATATTTT
. . TRBJ1-1 TRBV7-9 CSSRDGGESTEAFF TGTTCCAGCAGGGACGGGGGGGAGAGCACTGAAGCTTTCTTT
. . TRBJ1-2 TRBV19 CASSIDSRPDYGYTF TGTGCCAGTAGTATAGATTCGCGGCCCGACTATGGCTACACCTTC
few . TRBJ2-7 TRBV6-5 CASSYSYGYEQYF TGTGCCAGCAGTTACTCATACGGCTACGAGCAGTACTTC
once . TRBJ1-1 TRBV10-3 CAISGEADSMNTEAFF TGTGCCATCAGTGGTGAAGCGGACAGTATGAACACTGAAGCTTTCTTT
. TRBD1 TRBJ1-1 TRBV5-1 CASNLGQGSVTEAFF TGCGCCAGCAACCTAGGACAGGGGAGTGTCACTGAAGCTTTCTTT
. TRBD2 TRBJ2-7 TRBV11-2 CASSPKVTAGDEQYF TGTGCCAGCAGTCCAAAGGTGACAGCGGGGGACGAGCAGTACTTC
. . TRBJ1-1 TRBV28 CASSRLNPGEGWTEAFF TGTGCCAGCAGTCGACTCAATCCAGGGGAGGGATGGACTGAAGCTTTCTTT
. TRBD1 TRBJ2-7 TRBV19 CASSIRDRVYEQYF TGTGCCAGTAGTATTCGGGACAGGGTTTACGAGCAGTACTTC
. . TRBJ1-2 TRBV19 CASSQTTVAVYTF TGTGCCAGTAGCCAGACGACAGTAGCGGTGTACACCTTC
. . TRBJ1-2 TRBV19 CASSIRGGGYTF TGTGCCAGTAGTATACGGGGGGGTGGCTACACCTTC
. . TRBJ2-4 TRBV12-1 CASSCVQGKEAKNIQYF TGTGCCAGCAGCTGCGTACAGGGAAAGGAGGCCAAAAACATTCAGTACTTC
. . TRBJ1-5 TRBV7-9 CASSPSDSFNSQPQHF TGTGCCAGCAGCCCTTCCGACAGTTTTAATTCACAGCCCCAGCATTTT
. . TRBJ1-5 TRBV4-1 CASSQAGRGSGNQPQHF TGCGCCAGCAGCCAAGCGGGGCGGGGGAGCGGCAATCAGCCCCAGCATTTT
. . TRBJ2-7 TRBV21-1 CASSKVKGGTGIKIRTYEQYF TGTGCCAGCAGCAAAGTGAAAGGAGGGACAGGCATAAAAATCCGGACCTACGAGCAGTACTTC
few TRBD1 TRBJ1-5 TRBV5-1 CASSGDRGNQPQHF TGCGCCAGCAGCGGAGACAGGGGCAATCAGCCCCAGCATTTT
. . TRBJ2-5 TRBV9 CASSVGVGQAETQYF TGTGCCAGCAGCGTAGGGGTGGGGCAGGCAGAGACCCAGTACTTC
. TRBD2 TRBJ2-7 TRBV4-2 CASSQEARGGLDEQYF TGTGCCAGCAGCCAAGAGGCCCGGGGGGGTCTCGACGAGCAGTACTTC
. . TRBJ2-3 TRBV5-1 CASSAQTDTQYF TGCGCCAGCAGCGCCCAGACAGATACGCAGTATTTT
. . TRBJ1-5 TRBV30 CAWSDPRGENQPQHF TGTGCCTGGAGTGACCCCAGGGGCGAGAATCAGCCCCAGCATTTT
once . TRBJ1-6 TRBV2 CASSKAGAGDSPLHF TGTGCCAGCAGTAAAGCAGGGGCTGGGGATTCACCCCTCCACTTT
once TRBD1 TRBJ2-7 TRBV19 CASSRGQGTHEQYF TGTGCCAGTAGCCGGGGACAGGGGACCCACGAGCAGTACTTC
once . TRBJ1-6 TRBV7-3 CASSLGPAGNSPLHF TGTGCCAGCAGCTTGGGGCCAGCCGGGAATTCACCCCTCCACTTT
. TRBD1 TRBJ1-4 TRBV7-9 CASGLQGAGEKLFF TGTGCCAGCGGACTGCAGGGGGCAGGTGAAAAACTGTTTTTT
. TRBD1 TRBJ1-1 TRBV11-2 CASSPDRGGTEAFF TGTGCCAGCAGCCCGGACAGGGGGGGGACTGAAGCTTTCTTT
few TRBD1 TRBJ2-2 TRBV28 CASSLRTGGTGELFF TGTGCCAGCAGCCTGAGGACAGGGGGCACCGGGGAGCTGTTTTTT
. TRBD2 TRBJ2-3 TRBV9 CASSQGLAGTSTDTQYF TGTGCCAGCTCCCAAGGACTAGCGGGTACTAGCACAGATACGCAGTATTTT
. . TRBJ1-2 TRBV6-5 CASSYSGRGNYGYTF TGTGCCAGCAGTTACTCAGGCAGGGGTAACTATGGCTACACCTTC
. TRBD1 TRBJ1-5 TRBV18 CASSGDRGSYQPQHF TGTGCCAGCTCAGGCGACAGGGGTTCCTATCAGCCCCAGCATTTT
once TRBD1 TRBJ2-7 TRBV2 CASRGTGAYEQYF TGTGCCAGCAGGGGGACAGGTGCCTACGAGCAGTACTTC
. . TRBJ1-2 TRBV2 CASSLGLLGSGYTF TGTGCCAGCAGTTTGGGACTTCTGGGGAGCGGCTACACCTTC
. TRBD2 TRBJ2-1 TRBV11-2 CASSLDRAGGPHNEQFF TGTGCCAGCAGCTTAGATAGGGCGGGGGGTCCCCACAATGAGCAGTTCTTC
. . TRBJ2-1 TRBV7-3 CASSPLSGGRYEQFF TGTGCCAGCAGCCCCCTTTCGGGGGGCCGCTATGAGCAGTTCTTC
. TRBD1 TRBJ1-2 TRBV2 CASSEGDRGGYGYTF TGTGCCAGCAGTGAAGGAGACAGGGGAGGCTATGGCTACACCTTC
. TRBD1 TRBJ2-7 TRBV27 CASSLWKGQGIDEQYF TGTGCCAGCAGTTTATGGAAAGGACAGGGGATAGACGAGCAGTACTTC
. . TRBJ2-3 TRBV5-1 CASSLEALTDTQYF TGCGCCAGCAGCTTGGAAGCGCTCACAGATACGCAGTATTTT